This T cell receptor (beta chain) was sequenced for a study of cytomegalovirus exposure and HLA in healthy donors. General observations from the study: Sequencing likely produced, as an artifact, a cluster of highly shared sequence variants. Upon later analysis, HLA-associated TCR beta chains proved more clonally expanded than other, equally common chains.

There are a few counts of this clone. The antigen remains undetermined. The CDR3 extends over 14 amino acids. Germline V CDR1 and CDR2: SGHNT, YYREEE (reference sequence). PCR amplification relied on 60 Vbeta primers (plus 13 Jbeta primers). Repertoires were generated with immunoSEQ multiplex PCR, while TCRdb's copy carries only in-frame clones and drops some. The sample carries 150,000 to 200,000 clones, about three quarters recorded once. This clonotype originated in a woman aged 40-49 years in good health and CMV-seropositive. Sequencing used PBMCs. The chain is built from TRBV5-4 and TRBJ2-5; 7 positions match TRBD2. The J call may be incorrect, as the DNA end agrees better with TRBJ2-7. CDR3 DNA: TGTGCCAGCAGCTTGGCCGGCGGGGGATACGAGCAGTACTTC. Amino acid sequence: CASSLAGGGYEQYF.